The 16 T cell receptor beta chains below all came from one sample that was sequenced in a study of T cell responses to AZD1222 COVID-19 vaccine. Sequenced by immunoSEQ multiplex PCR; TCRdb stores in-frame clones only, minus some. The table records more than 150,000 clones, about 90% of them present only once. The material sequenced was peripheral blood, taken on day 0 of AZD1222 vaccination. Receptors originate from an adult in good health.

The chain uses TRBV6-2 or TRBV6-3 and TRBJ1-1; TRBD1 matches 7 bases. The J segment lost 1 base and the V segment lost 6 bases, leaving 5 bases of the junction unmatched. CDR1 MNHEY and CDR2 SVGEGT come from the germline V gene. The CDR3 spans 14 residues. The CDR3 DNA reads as TGTGCCAGCAGCACCCAGGGGGGGAACACTGAAGCTTTCTTT. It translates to CASSTQGGNTEAFF.

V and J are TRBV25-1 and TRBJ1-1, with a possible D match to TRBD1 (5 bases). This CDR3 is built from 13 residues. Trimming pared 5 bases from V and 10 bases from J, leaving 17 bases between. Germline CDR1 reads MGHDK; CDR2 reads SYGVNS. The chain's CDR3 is CASSTRLVGGAFF. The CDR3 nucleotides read TGTGCCAGCAGTACCCGCCTGGTTGGGGGAGCTTTCTTT. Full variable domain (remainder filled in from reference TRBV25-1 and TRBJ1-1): EADIYQTPRYLVIGTGKKITLECSQTMGHDKMYWYQQDPGMELHLIHYSYGVNSTEKGDLSSESTVSRIRTEHFPLTLESARPSHTSQYLCASSTRLVGGAFFGQGTRLTVV.

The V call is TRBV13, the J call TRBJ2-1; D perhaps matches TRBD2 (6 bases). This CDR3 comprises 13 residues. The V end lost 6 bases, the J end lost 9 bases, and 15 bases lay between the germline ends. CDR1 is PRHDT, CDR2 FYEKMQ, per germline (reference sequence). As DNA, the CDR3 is TGTGCCAGCAGAGGGGAGGACTTGCTTGAGCAGTTCTTC. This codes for CASRGEDLLEQFF.

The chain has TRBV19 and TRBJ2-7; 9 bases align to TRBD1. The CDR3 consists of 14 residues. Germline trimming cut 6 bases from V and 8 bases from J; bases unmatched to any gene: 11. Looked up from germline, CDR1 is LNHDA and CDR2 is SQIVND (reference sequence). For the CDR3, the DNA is TGTGCCAGTAGCCTCCGGGACAGGGAGATCCAGCAGTACTTC. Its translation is CASSLRDREIQQYF.

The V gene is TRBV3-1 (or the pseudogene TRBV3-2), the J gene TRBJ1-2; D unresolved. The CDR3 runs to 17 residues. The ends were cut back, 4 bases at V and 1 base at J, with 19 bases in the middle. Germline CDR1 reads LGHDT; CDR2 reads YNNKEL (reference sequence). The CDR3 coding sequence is TGTGCCAGCAGCCCGCGTTGGAAGGCGCTGGTTAACTATGGCTACACCTTC. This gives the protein CASSPRWKALVNYGYTF.

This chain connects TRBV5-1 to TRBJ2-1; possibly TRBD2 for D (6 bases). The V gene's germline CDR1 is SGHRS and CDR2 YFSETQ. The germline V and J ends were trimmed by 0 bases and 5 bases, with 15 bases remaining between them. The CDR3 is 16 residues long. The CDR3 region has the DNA TGCGCCAGCAGCTTGGAGGTGGGCGGGGTACACAATGAGCAGTTCTTC. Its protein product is CASSLEVGGVHNEQFF.

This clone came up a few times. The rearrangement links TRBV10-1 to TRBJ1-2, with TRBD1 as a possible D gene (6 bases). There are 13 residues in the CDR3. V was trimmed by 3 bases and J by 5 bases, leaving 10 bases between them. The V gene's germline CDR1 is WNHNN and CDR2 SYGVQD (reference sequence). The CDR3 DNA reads TGCGCCAGCAGTGATAAAACAGGGTATGGCTACACCTTC. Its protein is CASSDKTGYGYTF.

The CDR3 sequence: CASSEGTSGGLDTQYF. CDR3 coding DNA: TGCGCCAGCAGTGAGGGGACTAGCGGGGGATTAGATACGCAGTATTTT. The chain links TRBV10-1 to TRBJ2-3, with 14 bases aligning to TRBD2. The CDR3 totals 16 residues. V shed 2 bases, J shed 5 bases, and the junction held 3 bases outside the gene matches. CDR1 and CDR2 from the germline V gene are WNHNN and SYGVQD (reference sequence).

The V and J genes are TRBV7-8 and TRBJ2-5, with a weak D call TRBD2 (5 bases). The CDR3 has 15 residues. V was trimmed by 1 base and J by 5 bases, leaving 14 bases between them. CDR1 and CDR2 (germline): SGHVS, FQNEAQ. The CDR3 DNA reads TGTGCCAGCAGCTTAGGAGGGCATAGGCTGGAGACCCAGTACTTC. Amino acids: CASSLGGHRLETQYF.

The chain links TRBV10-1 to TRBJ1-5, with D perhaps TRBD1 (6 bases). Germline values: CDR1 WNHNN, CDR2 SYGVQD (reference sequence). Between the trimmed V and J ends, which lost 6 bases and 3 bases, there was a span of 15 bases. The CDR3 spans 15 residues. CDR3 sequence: CASSLMGQNNQPQHF. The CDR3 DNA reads TGCGCCAGCAGCCTAATGGGACAAAACAATCAGCCCCAGCATTTT.

CDR3 DNA sequence: TGCGCCAGCAGTGTCCTGACCTACAATGAGCAGTTCTTC. It specifies CASSVLTYNEQFF. The chain couples TRBV10-2 to TRBJ2-1; the D is unclear. The V end lost 4 bases, the J end lost 2 bases, and 6 bases lay between the germline ends. Germline V gene data show CDR1 as WSHSY and CDR2 as SAAADI. The CDR3 has 13 residues.

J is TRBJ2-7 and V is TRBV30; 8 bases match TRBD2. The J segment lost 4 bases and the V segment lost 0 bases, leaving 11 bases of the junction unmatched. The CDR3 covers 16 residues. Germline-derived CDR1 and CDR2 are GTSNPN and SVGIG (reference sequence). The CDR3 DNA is TGTGCCTGGAGTGTAGGGTACCGGACTAGCAAATACGAGCAGTACTTC. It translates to CAWSVGYRTSKYEQYF.

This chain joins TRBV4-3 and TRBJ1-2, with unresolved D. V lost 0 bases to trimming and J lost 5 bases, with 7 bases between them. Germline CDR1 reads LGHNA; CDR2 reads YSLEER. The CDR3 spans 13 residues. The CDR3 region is CASSQDLPYGYTF. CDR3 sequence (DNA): TGCGCCAGCAGCCAAGATCTGCCATATGGCTACACCTTC.

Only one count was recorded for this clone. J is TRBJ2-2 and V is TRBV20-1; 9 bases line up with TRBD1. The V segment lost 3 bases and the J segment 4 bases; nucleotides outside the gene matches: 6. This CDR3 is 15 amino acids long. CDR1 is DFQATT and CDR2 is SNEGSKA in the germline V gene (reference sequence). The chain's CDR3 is CSASGGTGFTGELFF. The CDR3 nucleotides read TGCAGTGCTAGTGGCGGGACAGGGTTCACCGGGGAGCTGTTTTTT.

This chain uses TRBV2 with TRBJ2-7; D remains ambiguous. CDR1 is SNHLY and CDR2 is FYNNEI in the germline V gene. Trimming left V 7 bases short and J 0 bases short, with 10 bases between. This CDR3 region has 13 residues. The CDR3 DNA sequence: TGTGCCAGCAATGGTGTCTTCTCCTACGAGCAGTACTTC. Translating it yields CASNGVFSYEQYF.

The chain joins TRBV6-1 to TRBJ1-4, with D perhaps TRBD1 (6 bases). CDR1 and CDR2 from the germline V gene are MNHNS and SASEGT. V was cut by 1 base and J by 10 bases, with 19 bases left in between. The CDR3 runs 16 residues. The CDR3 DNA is TGTGCCAGCAGTGAAGGGGGGGCAACGCTTTGGCCAAAACTGTTTTTT. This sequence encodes CASSEGGATLWPKLFF.